This TCR beta chain is from a study of cytomegalovirus exposure and HLA in healthy donors. Findings and limits, study-wide: A previous analysis found most TCR beta V segments productive roughly 87% or roughly 30% of the time. A missense variant in DCLRE1C was later tied to TCR beta V- and J-gene trimming.

For this clone: Its antigen remains unidentified.

CDR1 is LNHDA, CDR2 SQIVND, per germline (reference sequence). The length of the CDR3 is 11 residues. V was trimmed by 6 bases and J by 5 bases, leaving 7 bases between them. The PCR made use of 60 Vbeta and 13 Jbeta primers. Source study methods: Roughly 11 million of the roughly 80 million unique TCR beta chains counted in a later analysis were shared. Measured with immunoSEQ multiplex PCR; TCRdb has only the in-frame clones, and not every one. From that table come the V and J calls and clone size; the DNA was used to work out D and trimming. Seen here are 130,000 to 150,000 clones, 60% to 85% observed once, and the top ten hold approximately 6.3%.

This rearrangement joins TRBV19 to TRBJ2-5; D is perhaps TRBD2 (6 bases). The source material was PBMCs. This clonotype was obtained from a man aged 35 to 55 in good health and CMV-seropositive. The CDR3 is CASRSGETQYF. The DNA of the CDR3 is TGTGCCAGTAGGAGCGGGGAGACCCAGTACTTC.